This T cell receptor (beta chain) comes out of a study of T-cell memory formation after mild COVID-19. In the study overall: TCR clusters largely stayed donor specific.

CDR1 is MDHEN and CDR2 is SYDVKM in the germline V gene. The V end lost 9 bases, the J end lost 1 base, and 18 bases lay between the germline ends. The CDR3 is 15 residues long. TCRdb reprocessed the 5' RACE reads with MiXCR, giving one entry per CDR3 protein. The sample lists 350,000 or so distinct CDR3 sequences; 13% were seen once. The TCR sequence derives from a man aged 18 to 35 who had mild COVID-19 (a few samples of this study predate the infection). Cell type and time point are not known. This chain links TRBV28 with TRBJ1-1, with a possible D match to TRBD1 (6 bases). The sequencing input was PBMCs or a T cell subset sorted from them (not recorded which). The DNA of the CDR3 is TGTGCCAGTACGCCTTCACAGGGAACGAACACTGAAGCTTTCTTT. It is translated as CASTPSQGTNTEAFF.